This T cell receptor (gamma chain) was recorded in a study of Vδ1+ human thymocytes. RNA was extracted from the cells and then reverse transcribed. Pooled V-gene forward primers with one constant-region reverse primer generated the CDR3 amplicons by multiplex PCR. TCRdb re-identified clones in the multiplex PCR reads via CATT. The sample lists 9,500 to 13,000 gamma-chain clones, about 46% occurring once. Overall study findings and caveats: Highly polyclonal TRG and TRD repertoires with Gaussian CDR3 length distributions appeared in thymus. Donors shared many TRG clonotypes but few TRD clonotypes. Unlike peripheral blood Vdelta1+ controls, thymic delta-chain sequences included 20% to 25% Vdelta2 and few Vdelta3.

Remarks on this clone: Antigen: not known.

Germline V lookup: CDR1 VINAFY, CDR2 YDVSNSKD. This CDR3 spans 17 amino acids. Losses at the gene ends were 1 base for V and 0 bases for J; bases not matched to a gene: 8. This TCR came from a boy under two years old who had congenital heart surgery. The J gene is TRGJP2, the V gene TRGV5. Since TCRdb gives no J gene, matching the DNA to germline was used here to assign it. Sequenced input: Vdelta1+ gamma-delta thymocytes from the thymus. Sample subset: FACS-sorted CD3+ TCRalphabeta- TCRVdelta1+ TCRVdelta2- thymocytes. The chain's CDR3 is CATWDRTTYSSDWIKTF. DNA of the CDR3: TGTGCCACCTGGGACAGAACAACCTATAGTAGTGATTGGATCAAGACGTTT.